This T cell receptor beta chain appears in the sequencing data of a study of tumor-infiltrating lymphocytes in primary liver carcinoma (dated by TCRdb to 2015 to 2018). Turning to the overall study: Hepatocellular carcinoma (four) or combined HCC and intrahepatic cholangiocarcinoma (one) was present in the five patients, who were three men and two women aged 30 to 69 years. The roughly 27 tumor region samples were profiled with Agilent mRNA microarrays so that TCRbeta repertoire diversity could be related to the local molecular phenotype. Repertoires from technical replicates were highly reproducible, with mean shared-clone rates approximately 0.9 and correlation coefficients above 0.98. Each sample produced roughly 3.65 to 7.5 million productive TCRbeta reads, and read depth showed no significant difference between tissue types. The tumors of the five patients were staged as T1-T3 N0M0, with maximum diameters ranging from roughly 4.2 to 11 cm. Across five regions of each liver tumor, along with adjacent normal tissue and blood, the study brought together TCRbeta repertoire sequencing, expression microarrays and whole-exome sequencing. TCRbeta repertoire sequencing covered 35 specimens from 5 patients: roughly 25 tumor regions, 5 adjacent noncancerous liver tissues and 5 peripheral blood samples. Study-wide conclusions, independent of this receptor: Compared with blood, tumors had a significantly larger share of the repertoire taken up by the top 250 clones (p = 0.039). With just a few patients in the study, the authors point out that the findings should be validated in a larger study. Just about 8-25% of top clones turned up in all five regions of a tumor, which suggests spatial heterogeneity among tumor-infiltrating T cells. Pairs of tumor regions showed greater repertoire overlap (mean about 35%) than tumor-adjacent pairs (roughly 17%) or tumor-blood pairs (roughly 14%), which is consistent with antigen-driven expansion. Because the samples were bulk and unsorted, CD4+ and CD8+ T cell repertoires could not be compared. Because only the TCR beta chain was sequenced and unpaired alpha chains were not captured, true repertoire diversity is likely underestimated.

Starting from roughly 500 ng total RNA, TCRbeta-specific cDNA was produced by reverse transcription with a constant-region primer and ProtoScript II reverse transcriptase. The TCRbeta libraries were prepared through three rounds of nested multiplex PCR following a slightly modified ARM-PCR procedure. Each of the first two PCR rounds ran for nine to eleven cycles and used multiplex TRBV1-TRBV30 forward primers together with a Cbeta reverse primer. Sample barcodes and Illumina adapters were attached in a final 25-cycle PCR using Deep VentR polymerase. Before sequencing, amplicons between 200 and 500 bp were purified from gel using a QIAquick gel extraction kit. An Illumina HiSeq 2500 was used to sequence the TCRbeta amplicons, generating 250-bp paired-end reads. The study's processing was this. Reads were quality-trimmed with Trimmomatic v0.33, and paired reads were merged with FLASH v1.2.11 to recover full CDR3 sequences. V, D and J germline segments were assigned to the rearranged TCRbeta sequences by MiGEC v1.2.1b. Clonotype statistics and Shannon-Wiener diversity indices were calculated with VDJtools v1.0.0. Except for diversity analysis, only each sample's 250 most abundant clonotypes were used in subsequent analyses to reduce sampling bias. The public reads were run again by TCRdb, first through fastp at Q25 and then through MiXCR, and only productive beta chains were kept. Rows matching on CDR3 protein sequence are summarized as one entry with the most common DNA and genes. The V and J calls come from TCRdb's annotation, not from the publication. In this sample the table shows over 40,000 distinct CDR3 sequences, over 75% of which occur a single time. Together, the top ten hold around a quarter of the sample.

Without any cell sorting, total RNA and DNA were co-extracted from about 20-30 mg of bulk tissue using the AllPrep DNA/RNA mini kit. A handful of patients with histopathologically diagnosed primary liver carcinoma underwent surgical resection in China between late 2015 and March 2016. At the time of sampling, the patients had chronic HBV infection and had not received any treatment. Five spatially separated regions were sampled from each tumor: the superior, inferior, left-lateral and right-lateral poles, plus the tumor centre. Histological examination found more than 80% viable tumor cells in every tumor sample. Each fresh piece of tumor and adjacent tissue was cut in two, with one half stored in RNAlater at -80 degrees C and the other half sent for histology. Taken from the germline V gene, the CDR1 and CDR2 loops are SGHTA and FQGNSA. V and J lose 9 bases and 1 base, and a span of 18 bases separates them. From the cysteine through the phenylalanine, the CDR3 covers 15 amino acids. Of the read, only the CDR3 DNA is kept; its 45 bases are in frame from base 1.

Note on this clonotype: The specificity of this receptor is unknown. No quality values exist for individual bases; no much larger clone is one base distant.

Sequenced sample: liver tumor tissue from sampling region 5. The cell subset or site label for this specimen denotes: tumor region T5, tumor centre. This TCR was recovered from a man in his forties or fifties with primary liver carcinoma and hepatitis B virus infection. The V and J genes are TRBV7-2 and TRBJ1-2; the D gene cannot be named for sure. The DNA is TGTGCCAGAAGCGCCCACGGACTGAGTAACTATGGCTACACCTTC. This yields the protein CARSAHGLSNYGYTF.